This TCR beta chain was found in a study of T cell responses to AZD1222 COVID-19 vaccine. Findings and caveats of the study: The study found Spike-specific TCR breadth and depth rose after two AZD1222 doses.

Regarding this clone: Its antigen is as yet unknown.

Both about-4-week and about-12-week second-dose recipients were combined. This table comes from immunoSEQ multiplex PCR, and its TCRdb copy is limited to in-frame clones, with some not included. The sample comprises roughly 120,000 clones, under 95% of which are singletons, and 5% rests with the top ten. Germline V gene sequence: CDR1 WSHSY, CDR2 SAAADI. V trimming: 4 bases; J trimming: 6 bases; junction bases outside the gene matches: 4. The length of the CDR3 is 15 residues. This rearrangement joins TRBV10-2 to TRBJ2-1; 12 bases fit TRBD2. The receptor was isolated from an adult who received the AZD1222 COVID-19 vaccine. Specimen: peripheral blood, collected 28 days after the second AZD1222 dose. CDR3 sequence: CASSASGGASNEQFF. CDR3 sequence (DNA): TGCGCCAGCAGTGCTAGCGGGGGGGCAAGCAATGAGCAGTTCTTC.